This TCR beta chain derives from a study of prognosis after radiotherapy for stage I lung cancer. This clonotype is labeled as medium-sized. By two-round multiplex PCR, the TCR beta CDR3 was amplified from genomic DNA. Every TRBV and TRBJ gene had its own specific primer in first-round PCR. In TCRdb, the multiplex PCR reads were re-called with MiXCR into one record per CDR3 protein. The repertoire has approximately 11,000 distinct CDR3 sequences, roughly 50% of them found once; the top ten carry 7% to 8%. The length of the CDR3 is 15 residues. V lost 5 bases, J lost 5 bases, and 8 bases stayed unmatched. Germline CDR1 MNHEY, CDR2 SMNVEV (reference sequence).

The TCR originated in a donor aged 50 or older with non-small cell lung cancer. The rearrangement links TRBV27 to TRBJ2-1; TRBD2 matches at 8 bases. The sample was PBMCs, taken before or after stereotactic body radiation therapy (not recorded which). In DNA form, the CDR3 reads TGTGCCAGCAGTCCCTTAGCGGGAAGAAACAATGAGCAGTTCTTC. Protein product: CASSPLAGRNNEQFF.